The 28 T cell receptor beta chains below come from one sample, sequenced in a study of blood T cell repertoires in COVID-19. Using immunoSEQ multiplex PCR, the repertoire was profiled, and TCRdb retains in-frame clones only, with some absent. The data contain 200,000 to 250,000 clones, just under 90% of them singletons. The material sequenced was PBMCs or T cells enriched from blood (not recorded which). These receptors came from a young man who had recovered from COVID-19.

This chain uses TRBV3-1 (or the pseudogene TRBV3-2) with TRBJ2-7; D call uncertain. This CDR3 contains 12 residues. The germline V gene encodes CDR1 LGHDT and CDR2 YNNKEL (reference sequence). Trimming took off 2 bases at V and 1 base at J, with 3 bases between the two ends. CDR3 region: CASSQLSYEQYF. The CDR3, as DNA: TGTGCCAGCAGCCAACTGTCCTACGAGCAGTACTTC.

This chain joins TRBV6-4 and TRBJ2-7; tentative D call: TRBD1 (5 bases). The CDR3 extends over 16 amino acids. Germline loops: CDR1 MRHNA, CDR2 SNTAGT. V lost 0 bases and J 4 bases, leaving 16 bases between the germline ends. Written as DNA, the CDR3 is TGTGCCAGCAGTGACTCGACAGAACTTATATGGTACGAGCAGTACTTC. As protein: CASSDSTELIWYEQYF.

The rearrangement links TRBV2 to TRBJ1-4, with TRBD1 matching 9 bases. Trimming cost V 6 bases and J 4 bases; bases outside gene matches: 9. Germline V gene lookup returns CDR1 SNHLY and CDR2 FYNNEI. CDR3 size: 16 residues. The CDR3 bases are TGTGCCAGCAGCGTGGACAGGGGAGGGATTAATGAAAAACTGTTTTTT. It specifies CASSVDRGGINEKLFF.

This clone has only one observation. The junction shows a germline mismatch at one end, possibly a read error. The chain couples TRBV7-7 to TRBJ2-6; a weak D match, TRBD2 (6 bases). This CDR3 region has 15 residues. In germline, CDR1 is SSHAT, CDR2 FNYEAQ (reference sequence). CDR3 nucleotide sequence: TGTGCTAGCAGCCCCGGGGGATCCGGGGCCAACGTCCTGACTTTC. Encoded protein: CASSPGGSGANVLTF.

The chain links TRBV5-1 to TRBJ2-2, with D tentatively TRBD2 (6 bases). V lost 0 bases to trimming and J lost 2 bases, with 14 bases between them. Germline CDR1 SGHRS, CDR2 YFSETQ. The CDR3 consists of 17 residues. The CDR3 region has the DNA TGCGCCAGCAGCTTGGTGGGGGGAGCGGCCAACACCGGGGAGCTGTTTTTT. Protein: CASSLVGGAANTGELFF.

V is TRBV11-2 and J is TRBJ2-5, with D possibly TRBD2 on 6 matching bases. V lost 4 bases, J lost 2 bases, and 20 bases lay in between. Germline loops: CDR1 SGHAT, CDR2 FQNNGV. The CDR3 contains 17 residues. This chain's CDR3 is CASSYGFGGAIQETQYF. The CDR3 DNA is TGTGCCAGCAGCTATGGCTTTGGCGGGGCCATACAAGAGACCCAGTACTTC.

The genes are TRBV6-6 and TRBJ2-4; D is possibly TRBD2 (7 bases). This CDR3 has 20 residues. Trimming removed 6 bases at V and 0 bases at J, with 27 bases between. Germline V gives CDR1 MNHNY, CDR2 SVGAGI (reference sequence). CDR3 in amino acids: CASSSLRNQGGGLAKNIQYF. Here the CDR3 DNA reads TGTGCCAGCAGCTCCCTGAGGAACCAAGGGGGGGGGTTAGCCAAAAACATTCAGTACTTC.

This clone was counted once. The V and J genes are TRBV19 and TRBJ1-2, with D uncertain. Germline CDR1 and CDR2: LNHDA and SQIVND (reference sequence). Trimming cost V 2 bases and J 8 bases, with 9 bases left between them. This CDR3 has 12 residues. CDR3 coding DNA: TGTGCCAGTAGTATAAGGAGTCGGGGCTACACCTTC. Translated, it gives CASSIRSRGYTF.

The rearrangement uses TRBV6-5 and TRBJ2-7; 9 bases are shared with TRBD2. From germline, CDR1 is MNHEY and CDR2 SVGAGI. Losses at the gene ends were 6 bases for V and 1 base for J; bases not matched to a gene: 7. This CDR3 region has 15 residues. The chain's CDR3 is CASRRGGLESYEQYF. CDR3 coding DNA: TGTGCCAGCAGGCGGGGGGGACTCGAATCCTACGAGCAGTACTTC.

The chain couples TRBV11-2 to TRBJ2-1; 10 bases fit TRBD2. V was clipped by 4 bases and J by 3 bases; unmatched bases: 6. The germline V gene encodes CDR1 SGHAT and CDR2 FQNNGV. The CDR3 contains 16 residues. The CDR3, as DNA: TGTGCCAGCAGCTACGAACTAGCGGGAATCTACAATGAGCAGTTCTTC. It encodes CASSYELAGIYNEQFF.

The V call is TRBV24-1, the J call TRBJ1-5; D gene ambiguous. The CDR3 has 16 residues. Trimming shortened V by 4 bases and J by 0 bases, and 12 bases separated the two germline ends. In germline, CDR1 is KGHDR, CDR2 SFDVKD. Here the CDR3 reads CATSESGENSNQPQHF. DNA of the CDR3: TGTGCCACCAGTGAGTCCGGAGAGAATAGCAATCAGCCCCAGCATTTT.

This clone was observed a few times. The chain is built from TRBV2 and TRBJ2-3, with 11 bases identical to TRBD2. This CDR3 has 15 residues. Looked up from germline, CDR1 is SNHLY and CDR2 is FYNNEI. The junction had 2 bases not matched to a gene; V was cut back by 6 bases and J by 0 bases. CDR3 coding DNA: TGTGCCAGCAGCGGACTAGCGGGCAGCACAGATACGCAGTATTTT. Amino acids: CASSGLAGSTDTQYF.

This clone was seen a handful of times. This chain joins TRBV30 and TRBJ2-7, with TRBD1 identical over 7 bases. The germline V gene has CDR1 GTSNPN and CDR2 SVGIG (reference sequence). Trimming removed 2 bases from V and 6 bases from J; junction bases left unmatched: 7. This CDR3 is built from 13 residues. CDR3 nucleotide sequence: TGTGCCTGGAGTAAACAGGGGTTTAGCGAGCAGTACTTC. Translated: CAWSKQGFSEQYF. The full variable domain, rest sourced from reference TRBV30 and TRBJ2-7, is SQTIHQWPATLVQPVGSPLSLECTVEGTSNPNLYWYRQAAGRGLQLLFYSVGIGQISSEVPQNLSASRPQDRQFILSSKKLLLSDSGFYLCAWSKQGFSEQYFGPGTRLTVT.

CDR3 bases: TGTGCCAGCAGCTTAGGCTGGCGGGAGAACAAAGAGACCCAGTACTTC. Residues: CASSLGWRENKETQYF. This chain joins TRBV13 and TRBJ2-5; 7 nucleotides match TRBD2. After removal of 0 bases from V and 3 bases from J, the junction contained 7 bases not matched to a gene. The CDR3 runs to 16 residues. The germline V gene encodes CDR1 PRHDT and CDR2 FYEKMQ (reference sequence).

The chain combines TRBV28 with TRBJ2-2; 8 bases align to TRBD2. The CDR3 consists of 18 residues. After removal of 3 bases from V and 3 bases from J, the junction contained 12 bases not matched to a gene. Germline assignment: CDR1 MDHEN and CDR2 SYDVKM. The CDR3 nucleotides read TGTGCCAGCAGTTTGCCTGGGTTGCGGGAGGACGACACCGGGGAGCTGTTTTTT. This gives the protein CASSLPGLREDDTGELFF. Supplemented by reference TRBV28 and TRBJ2-2, the full variable domain reads DVKVTQSSRYLVKRTGEKVFLECVQDMDHENMFWYRQDPGLGLRLIYFSYDVKMKEKGDIPEGYSVSREKKERFSLILESASTNQTSMYLCASSLPGLREDDTGELFFGEGSRLTVL.

The chain couples TRBV5-1 to TRBJ1-2; no definite D call. Trimming took 4 bases from V and 4 from J, leaving 8 bases between them. The germline CDR1 and CDR2 sequences are SGHRS and YFSETQ. The CDR3 has 12 residues. This CDR3 reads CASSAGLYGYTF. The CDR3 nucleotides read TGCGCCAGCAGCGCGGGCCTCTATGGCTACACCTTC.

The chain is built from TRBV4-1 and TRBJ1-1, with D hard to call. Between the trimmed V and J ends, which lost 4 bases and 6 bases, there was a span of 18 bases. CDR3 length: 15 residues. Germline-derived CDR1 and CDR2 are MGHRA and YSYEKL. CDR3: CASSLLRGVEAEAFF. The CDR3 DNA reads as TGCGCCAGCAGCCTTCTCCGAGGAGTGGAAGCTGAAGCTTTCTTT.

The chain combines TRBV10-2 with TRBJ1-5; a possible D gene is TRBD1 (5 bases). The CDR3 length is 13 residues. Germline CDR1 reads WSHSY; CDR2 reads SAAADI. Trimming took 2 bases from V and 7 from J, leaving 9 bases between them. This chain's CDR3 is CASSEGHQQPQHF. The CDR3 DNA follows: TGCGCCAGCAGTGAGGGACACCAGCAGCCCCAGCATTTT.

This clone was seen just once. This sequence joins TRBV5-5 and TRBJ1-1, with 7 bases matching TRBD1. The CDR3 consists of 14 residues. Germline CDR1 is SGHKS and CDR2 is YYEKEE (reference sequence). Losses at the gene ends were 5 bases for V and 1 base for J; bases not matched to a gene: 5. Here the CDR3 DNA reads TGTGCCAGCAGACATACAGGGGCGAACACTGAAGCTTTCTTT. This encodes CASRHTGANTEAFF.

V usage is TRBV6-5 and J usage is TRBJ1-1; 9 bases are shared with TRBD1. The CDR3 has 15 amino acids. V shed 7 bases and J 1 base; nucleotides not matched to a gene: 7. The germline CDR1 and CDR2 sequences are MNHEY and SVGAGI. The CDR3 loop reads CASTNRGRSNTEAFF. The CDR3 coding sequence is TGTGCCAGCACCAACAGGGGGCGATCGAACACTGAAGCTTTCTTT.

The chain is built from TRBV29-1 and TRBJ2-1, with 14 bases aligning to TRBD2. Germline values: CDR1 SQVTM, CDR2 ANQGSEA. V was clipped by 5 bases and J by 2 bases; unmatched bases: 11. The CDR3 has 18 residues. In nucleotides, the CDR3 is TGCAGCGTTCGCGGACTAGCGGGGGGACCCCAACCCTACAATGAGCAGTTCTTC. As protein: CSVRGLAGGPQPYNEQFF.

This clone has a handful of counts. CDR3 in amino acids: CASSLTGIGSGNTIYF. The CDR3 DNA reads as TGTGCCAGTAGCCTGACAGGGATAGGCTCTGGAAACACCATATATTTT. The J gene is TRBJ1-3, the V gene TRBV19, with 7 bases lining up with TRBD1. V shed 6 bases and J 0 bases; nucleotides not matched to a gene: 8. Germline CDR1 is LNHDA and CDR2 is SQIVND (reference sequence). The CDR3 sequence is 16 residues long.

V gene TRBV7-2 combines with J gene TRBJ2-1; TRBD2 is a possible D gene (5 bases). Deletions cut 4 bases from V and 10 bases from J, with 20 bases between. Germline V gene data show CDR1 as SGHTA and CDR2 as FQGNSA. This CDR3 has 15 amino acids. CDR3 region: CASSSLAVRSLEQFF. CDR3 DNA: TGTGCCAGCAGCTCCCTAGCCGTCAGGAGTCTAGAGCAGTTCTTC.

The chain joins TRBV20-1 to TRBJ1-1; possible D gene TRBD1, 5 bases. Germline V lookup: CDR1 DFQATT, CDR2 SNEGSKA (reference sequence). The CDR3 is made up of 10 amino acids. The ends were cut back, 6 bases at V and 7 bases at J, with 9 bases in the middle. In DNA, the CDR3 is TGCAGTGCCATGGGGGGTGAAGCTTTCTTT. This sequence encodes CSAMGGEAFF.

This clone was recorded once. The V and J genes are TRBV12-3 or TRBV12-4 and TRBJ1-2; D may be TRBD1 (6 bases). The CDR3 sequence is 12 residues long. V was cut by 5 bases and J by 7 bases, with 11 bases left in between. CDR3 residues: CASSINRAGYTF. The DNA of the CDR3 is TGTGCCAGCAGTATCAACAGGGCTGGCTACACCTTC.

CDR3 region: CASRAATETTGELFF. The CDR3 coding sequence is TGCGCCAGCAGAGCGGCGACGGAAACCACCGGGGAGCTGTTTTTT. The rearrangement links TRBV5-1 to TRBJ2-2, with D perhaps TRBD2 (5 bases). Germline V CDR1 and CDR2: SGHRS, YFSETQ. The V end was cut by 5 bases, the J end by 4 bases, with 15 bases between. The CDR3 has 15 residues.

V and J are TRBV12-3 or TRBV12-4 and TRBJ1-5, with 7 bases identical to TRBD1. The CDR3 is made up of 13 amino acids. V was pared by 6 bases and J by 5 bases, with 4 bases of the junction left unmatched. CDR3 coding DNA: TGTGCCAGCAGGCCTACAGGGGATCAGCCCCAGCATTTT. It yields the protein CASRPTGDQPQHF.

The V call is TRBV7-2, the J call TRBJ1-5, with 10 bases that match TRBD1. CDR1 is SGHTA, CDR2 FQGNSA, per germline. After removal of 4 bases from V and 1 base from J, the junction contained 4 bases not matched to a gene. The CDR3 consists of 16 residues. The DNA for the CDR3 is TGTGCCAGCAGCTCGACAGGGGGCTGGAGCAATCAGCCCCAGCATTTT. This translates into CASSSTGGWSNQPQHF.